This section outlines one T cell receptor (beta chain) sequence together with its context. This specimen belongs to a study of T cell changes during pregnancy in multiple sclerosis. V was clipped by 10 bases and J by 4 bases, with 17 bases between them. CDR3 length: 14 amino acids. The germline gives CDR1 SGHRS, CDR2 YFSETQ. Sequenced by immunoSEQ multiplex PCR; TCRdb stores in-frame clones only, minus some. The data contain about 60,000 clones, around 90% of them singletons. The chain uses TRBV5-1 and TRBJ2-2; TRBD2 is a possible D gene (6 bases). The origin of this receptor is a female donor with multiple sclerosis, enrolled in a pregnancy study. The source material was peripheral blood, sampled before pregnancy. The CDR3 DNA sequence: TGCGCCTCCCAGGCGATGCGGGGCACCGGGGAGCTGTTTTTT. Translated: CASQAMRGTGELFF.